These T cell receptor beta chains were read from a single sample in a study of vaccination effects on CD4 cells after COVID-19. Profiled with immunoSEQ multiplex PCR; TCRdb holds only in-frame clones, not every one. The table records about 40,000 clones, approximately 70% of them present only once. No antigen has been assigned to these receptors. This material consisted of CD4+ T cells from PBMCs cultured without peptide, taken after COVID-19 vaccination. These TCRs come from a human donor who received a COVID-19 vaccine. Each CDR3 is given with its conserved first and last residue. The D gene is left open where the match is weak. A row's size may be missing; if present it is once, few, many or a size class.

abundance: .; d_gene: .; v_gene: TRBV11-2; j_gene: TRBJ2-7; CDR3aa: CASSLVSARSYEQYF; CDR3nt: TGTGCCAGCAGCTTAGTCAGCGCTCGCTCCTACGAGCAGTACTTC
abundance: .; d_gene: TRBD1; v_gene: TRBV6-5; j_gene: TRBJ1-4; CDR3aa: CASRTTGATNEKLFF; CDR3nt: TGTGCCAGCAGGACGACAGGGGCAACTAATGAAAAACTGTTTTTT
abundance: .; d_gene: TRBD2; v_gene: TRBV6-5; j_gene: TRBJ2-1; CDR3aa: CASTPAGGPWDEQFF; CDR3nt: TGTGCCAGCACCCCAGCGGGGGGGCCGTGGGATGAGCAGTTCTTC
abundance: .; d_gene: TRBD1; v_gene: TRBV29-1; j_gene: TRBJ2-7; CDR3aa: CSAGTAYEQYF; CDR3nt: TGCAGCGCCGGGACAGCGTACGAGCAGTACTTC
abundance: .; d_gene: .; v_gene: TRBV4-1; j_gene: TRBJ2-1; CDR3aa: CASSQEEDRGLFF; CDR3nt: TGCGCCAGCAGCCAAGAAGAGGACAGAGGGCTGTTCTTC
abundance: .; d_gene: .; v_gene: TRBV3-1/TRBV3-2; j_gene: TRBJ2-5; CDR3aa: CASSQDLGRETQYF; CDR3nt: TGTGCCAGCAGCCAAGATTTGGGGAGGGAGACCCAGTACTTC
abundance: .; d_gene: .; v_gene: TRBV19; j_gene: TRBJ1-4; CDR3aa: CASSIWAGLDEKLFF; CDR3nt: TGTGCCAGTAGTATTTGGGCAGGGCTCGATGAAAAACTGTTTTTT
abundance: .; d_gene: .; v_gene: TRBV6-2/TRBV6-3; j_gene: TRBJ1-5; CDR3aa: CASSLTGHWSFRNQPQHF; CDR3nt: TGTGCCAGCAGTTTGACCGGACACTGGAGCTTCCGCAATCAGCCCCAGCATTTT
abundance: .; d_gene: .; v_gene: TRBV18; j_gene: TRBJ1-2; CDR3aa: CASSNGLEDGYTF; CDR3nt: TGTGCCAGCTCAAACGGATTGGAAGACGGCTACACCTTC
abundance: .; d_gene: .; v_gene: TRBV5-1; j_gene: TRBJ2-7; CDR3aa: CASRHHSYEQYF; CDR3nt: TGCGCCAGCAGACACCACTCCTACGAGCAGTACTTC
abundance: .; d_gene: .; v_gene: TRBV2; j_gene: TRBJ2-6; CDR3aa: CASSGYRNSGANVLTF; CDR3nt: TGTGCCAGCAGTGGGTACAGGAACTCTGGGGCCAACGTCCTGACTTTC
abundance: .; d_gene: TRBD1; v_gene: TRBV2; j_gene: TRBJ1-5; CDR3aa: CASSSRDSRNVGSNQPQHF; CDR3nt: TGTGCCAGCAGCTCAAGGGACAGCCGGAACGTGGGTAGCAATCAGCCCCAGCATTTT
abundance: .; d_gene: TRBD2; v_gene: TRBV9; j_gene: TRBJ2-7; CDR3aa: CASSVGGSPEQYF; CDR3nt: TGTGCCAGCAGCGTCGGGGGGAGTCCCGAGCAGTACTTC
abundance: .; d_gene: .; v_gene: TRBV6-5; j_gene: TRBJ2-1; CDR3aa: CASIGLYSYNEQFF; CDR3nt: TGTGCCAGCATAGGCCTCTACTCCTACAATGAGCAGTTCTTC
abundance: .; d_gene: .; v_gene: TRBV18; j_gene: TRBJ2-2; CDR3aa: CASSPGTSGAGELFF; CDR3nt: TGTGCCAGCTCACCCGGGACCTCTGGGGCCGGGGAGCTGTTTTTT
abundance: .; d_gene: TRBD2; v_gene: TRBV5-4; j_gene: TRBJ2-5; CDR3aa: CASSGRRGGGSKETQYF; CDR3nt: TGTGCCAGCAGCGGAAGGCGGGGGGGCGGTTCCAAAGAGACCCAGTACTTC
abundance: .; d_gene: .; v_gene: TRBV7-9; j_gene: TRBJ2-7; CDR3aa: CASSLGREQYF; CDR3nt: TGTGCCAGCAGCTTAGGGAGGGAGCAGTACTTC
abundance: few; d_gene: TRBD1; v_gene: TRBV27; j_gene: TRBJ1-1; CDR3aa: CASSLSGGGRIEAFF; CDR3nt: TGTGCCAGCAGTTTGTCAGGGGGCGGGCGTATTGAAGCTTTCTTT
abundance: .; d_gene: TRBD1; v_gene: TRBV11-2; j_gene: TRBJ2-2; CDR3aa: CASSLVLGQLNTGELFF; CDR3nt: TGTGCCAGCAGCTTAGTGCTGGGACAGCTGAACACCGGGGAGCTGTTTTTT
abundance: once; d_gene: .; v_gene: TRBV10-3; j_gene: TRBJ2-6; CDR3aa: CAISEFGSSGANVLTF; CDR3nt: TGTGCCATCAGTGAGTTCGGGAGTTCTGGGGCCAACGTCCTGACTTTC
abundance: .; d_gene: .; v_gene: TRBV18; j_gene: TRBJ2-5; CDR3aa: CASSPQETQYF; CDR3nt: TGTGCCAGCTCACCTCAAGAGACCCAGTACTTC
abundance: .; d_gene: TRBD2; v_gene: TRBV11-2; j_gene: TRBJ2-7; CDR3aa: CASSSIRTSSYEQYF; CDR3nt: TGTGCCAGCAGCTCCATCCGGACTAGTAGCTACGAGCAGTACTTC
abundance: .; d_gene: .; v_gene: TRBV18; j_gene: TRBJ2-3; CDR3aa: CASSPRSGTLTKDTQYF; CDR3nt: TGTGCCAGCTCACCACGCTCCGGGACACTTACCAAGGATACGCAGTATTTT
abundance: once; d_gene: .; v_gene: TRBV29-1; j_gene: TRBJ2-1; CDR3aa: CSGGVNEQFF; CDR3nt: TGCAGCGGAGGGGTAAATGAGCAGTTCTTC
abundance: .; d_gene: .; v_gene: TRBV18; j_gene: TRBJ2-5; CDR3aa: CASTLSREGRETQYF; CDR3nt: TGTGCCAGCACTCTTTCCAGGGAAGGCCGGGAGACCCAGTACTTC
abundance: .; d_gene: .; v_gene: TRBV5-1; j_gene: TRBJ1-1; CDR3aa: CASSGKQGGWGNTEAFF; CDR3nt: TGCGCCAGCAGCGGAAAACAGGGAGGTTGGGGAAACACTGAAGCTTTCTTT
abundance: .; d_gene: .; v_gene: TRBV18; j_gene: TRBJ1-1; CDR3aa: CASSSGENTEAFF; CDR3nt: TGTGCCAGCTCGAGCGGGGAGAACACTGAAGCTTTCTTT
abundance: .; d_gene: .; v_gene: TRBV7-6; j_gene: TRBJ1-6; CDR3aa: CASSLGGQSNSPLHF; CDR3nt: TGTGCCAGCAGCTTAGGGGGCCAGAGCAATTCACCCCTCCACTTT
abundance: once; d_gene: TRBD2; v_gene: TRBV5-6; j_gene: TRBJ2-5; CDR3aa: CASSSIRGREAKETQYF; CDR3nt: TGTGCCAGCAGCTCGATTCGGGGGCGGGAGGCCAAAGAGACCCAGTACTTC
abundance: .; d_gene: .; v_gene: TRBV29-1; j_gene: TRBJ1-1; CDR3aa: CSVAGTLNTEAFF; CDR3nt: TGCAGCGTTGCAGGGACCCTGAACACTGAAGCTTTCTTT
abundance: .; d_gene: .; v_gene: TRBV18; j_gene: TRBJ1-4; CDR3aa: CASSPFDGNEKLFF; CDR3nt: TGTGCCAGCTCACCCTTCGACGGTAATGAAAAACTGTTTTTT
abundance: medium-sized; d_gene: .; v_gene: TRBV7-7; j_gene: TRBJ2-1; CDR3aa: CASSSGRTIAYNEQFF; CDR3nt: TGTGCCAGCAGCTCGGGACGGACAATAGCCTACAATGAGCAGTTCTTC
abundance: .; d_gene: TRBD1; v_gene: TRBV6-5; j_gene: TRBJ2-1; CDR3aa: CASSYGRGSYNEQFF; CDR3nt: TGTGCCAGCAGTTACGGCAGGGGGTCCTACAATGAGCAGTTCTTC
abundance: few; d_gene: TRBD1; v_gene: TRBV19; j_gene: TRBJ1-2; CDR3aa: CASSLSRGQGFGYTF; CDR3nt: TGTGCCAGTAGTCTTTCCCGGGGACAGGGCTTTGGCTACACCTTC
abundance: .; d_gene: .; v_gene: TRBV18; j_gene: TRBJ2-7; CDR3aa: CASSPGSYEQYF; CDR3nt: TGTGCCAGCTCACCAGGGTCCTACGAGCAGTACTTC
abundance: .; d_gene: .; v_gene: TRBV15; j_gene: TRBJ1-2; CDR3aa: CATSRDQYIGWAGYTF; CDR3nt: TGTGCCACCAGCAGAGATCAGTATATAGGTTGGGCTGGCTACACCTTC
abundance: .; d_gene: .; v_gene: TRBV19; j_gene: TRBJ2-2; CDR3aa: CASSSLGGKAGELFF; CDR3nt: TGTGCCAGTTCCTCCCTGGGAGGCAAGGCCGGGGAGCTGTTTTTT
abundance: .; d_gene: .; v_gene: TRBV10-1; j_gene: TRBJ2-2; CDR3aa: CASADSGGELFF; CDR3nt: TGCGCCAGCGCGGACTCAGGAGGGGAGCTGTTTTTT
abundance: few; d_gene: .; v_gene: TRBV30; j_gene: TRBJ1-2; CDR3aa: CAWDLSNYGYTF; CDR3nt: TGTGCCTGGGATCTCTCTAACTATGGCTACACCTTC
abundance: .; d_gene: .; v_gene: TRBV5-5; j_gene: TRBJ1-5; CDR3aa: CASSFSGGSNQPQHF; CDR3nt: TGTGCCAGCAGCTTTTCCGGGGGATCTAATCAGCCCCAGCATTTT
abundance: .; d_gene: .; v_gene: TRBV12-3/TRBV12-4; j_gene: TRBJ2-1; CDR3aa: CASNGNSYNEQFF; CDR3nt: TGTGCCAGCAATGGCAACTCCTACAATGAGCAGTTCTTC
abundance: once; d_gene: .; v_gene: TRBV5-1; j_gene: TRBJ2-7; CDR3aa: CASSRSVNYEQYF; CDR3nt: TGCGCCAGCAGCCGCAGCGTAAACTACGAGCAGTACTTC
abundance: .; d_gene: .; v_gene: TRBV2; j_gene: TRBJ2-2; CDR3aa: CASSPLGLSNTGELFF; CDR3nt: TGTGCCAGCAGCCCTCTTGGGTTAAGCAACACCGGGGAGCTGTTTTTT
abundance: .; d_gene: TRBD1; v_gene: TRBV3-1/TRBV3-2; j_gene: TRBJ1-2; CDR3aa: CASSQLDRLGRGYTF; CDR3nt: TGTGCCAGCAGCCAACTGGACAGGTTGGGACGTGGCTACACCTTC
abundance: .; d_gene: .; v_gene: TRBV5-1; j_gene: TRBJ2-1; CDR3aa: CASSFQQGSGEQFF; CDR3nt: TGCGCCAGCAGCTTTCAACAGGGTTCCGGTGAGCAGTTCTTC
abundance: .; d_gene: .; v_gene: TRBV5-7; j_gene: TRBJ2-5; CDR3aa: CASSFHGWTKETQYF; CDR3nt: TGTGCCAGCAGCTTCCATGGCTGGACTAAAGAGACCCAGTACTTC
abundance: .; d_gene: TRBD1; v_gene: TRBV6-5; j_gene: TRBJ1-2; CDR3aa: CASSPRDREGYTF; CDR3nt: TGTGCCAGCAGTCCCCGGGACAGGGAGGGCTACACCTTC
abundance: .; d_gene: TRBD2; v_gene: TRBV7-8; j_gene: TRBJ2-1; CDR3aa: CASSSIERLGRDNEQFF; CDR3nt: TGTGCCAGCAGCTCTATTGAGAGGCTGGGGAGGGACAATGAGCAGTTCTTC
abundance: .; d_gene: TRBD1; v_gene: TRBV6-5; j_gene: TRBJ1-5; CDR3aa: CATGSGTGGVQPQHF; CDR3nt: TGTGCCACCGGGAGCGGGACAGGGGGCGTTCAGCCCCAGCATTTT